The rows below give T cell receptor beta chains drawn from one sample of a study of T-cell memory formation after mild COVID-19. TCRdb re-analysed the 5' RACE reads in MiXCR, keeping a single row per CDR3 protein. The sample comprises approximately 260,000 distinct CDR3 sequences, roughly 18% of which are singletons, and more than 20% rests with the top ten. The sequenced sample was PBMCs or a T cell subset sorted from them (not recorded which). All receptors derive from a man aged 18 to 29 who had mild COVID-19 (a few samples of this study predate the infection). Cell type and time point are not known. Each CDR3 is given with its conserved first and last residue. The D gene is left open where the match is weak. Some rows have no size entry. The others give once, few or many, or a class for an expanded clone.

TRBV4-3	few	TRBJ2-3	NA	NA	CASSQDLQRGTDTQYF
TRBV7-2	few	TRBJ2-5	NA	TGTGCCAGCAGCTTAGTTTTCAACCAAGAGACCCAGTACTTC	CASSLVFNQETQYF
TRBV5-1	few	TRBJ2-7	NA	TGCGCCAGCAGCTACAGGGTGGGCGACGAGCAGTACTTC	CASSYRVGDEQYF
TRBV14	few	TRBJ1-2	TRBD1	TGTGCCAGCAGCCGCCTGGGGGACAGGGGCTCTTCCTATGGCTACACCTTC	CASSRLGDRGSSYGYTF
TRBV9	NA	TRBJ2-1	TRBD1	TGTGCCAGCAGCGGCCGGGACAGTGCCTACAATGAGCAGTTCTTC	CASSGRDSAYNEQFF
TRBV10-3	few	TRBJ1-2	NA	TGTGCCATCAGGATTACCGGGACCCAGGTAGACTACACCTTC	CAIRITGTQVDYTF
TRBV13	once	TRBJ2-2	NA	TGTGCCAGCAGCTTAATTGTCGGGTCCGGGGAGCTGTTTTTT	CASSLIVGSGELFF
TRBV5-1	many	TRBJ2-1	TRBD2	TGTGCCAGCAGCTTGGGCGGGAGCTACAATGAGCAGTTCTTC	CASSLGGSYNEQFF
TRBV24-1	NA	TRBJ2-4	NA	TGTGCCACCAGTGACGATAGGGACATTCAGTACTTC	CATSDDRDIQYF
TRBV12-3/TRBV12-4	NA	TRBJ1-5	NA	TGTGCCAGCAGATCACCTGGGGGGGTCAATCAGCCCCAGCATTTT	CASRSPGGVNQPQHF
TRBV29-1	NA	TRBJ2-5	TRBD2	TGCAGCGTTGAAGCGGGGGGGTGGCCCCAAGAGACCCAGTACTTC	CSVEAGGWPQETQYF
TRBV7-6	few	TRBJ2-5	NA	TGTGCCAGCAGCCGGTTTACGCGCCTGCGGGGGCGGGAGACCCAGTACTTC	CASSRFTRLRGRETQYF
TRBV6-5	NA	TRBJ2-7	NA	TGTGCCAGCAGTTATGGGTATACCTACGAGCAGTACTTC	CASSYGYTYEQYF
TRBV6-1	NA	TRBJ2-3	TRBD2	TGTGCCAGCAGAGCCGGGACTAGCGGCCCCTGGGATACGCAGTATTTT	CASRAGTSGPWDTQYF
TRBV7-2	NA	TRBJ2-7	TRBD2	TGTGCCAGCAGCTTCCTAGCGGGATCTCTCGAGCAGTACTTC	CASSFLAGSLEQYF
TRBV3-1	NA	TRBJ2-1	NA	TGTGCCAGCAGCGATACAGCCTACAATGAGCAGTTCTTC	CASSDTAYNEQFF